What follows are 5 T cell receptor beta chains derived from one specimen sequenced in a study of lymphopenia after photon versus proton radiotherapy. The repertoire was sequenced with immunoSEQ multiplex PCR; TCRdb's copy has only in-frame clones and lacks some. The data hold 30,000 to 40,000 clones, with approximately 80% observed a single time. Sequencing was performed on peripheral blood, taken from a patient treated with proton-based radiotherapy. The receptor set was obtained from a woman between 65 and 79 years old with pancreatic cancer.

The genes are TRBV9 and TRBJ2-4; the D gene is possibly TRBD2 (6 bases). V was trimmed by 4 bases and J by 4 bases, leaving 9 bases between them. The CDR3 sequence is 13 residues long. Per germline, CDR1 SGDLS and CDR2 YYNGEE. The CDR3 spells CASSREPKNIQYF. DNA of the CDR3: TGTGCCAGCAGCCGGGAGCCAAAAAACATTCAGTACTTC.

The chain carries TRBV7-8 and TRBJ2-3; 9 bases are a match to TRBD1. There are 17 residues in the CDR3. Per the germline V gene, CDR1 is SGHVS and CDR2 is FQNEAQ. Trimming took 5 bases from V and 4 from J; bases not matched to a gene: 13. The CDR3 reads CASSPHTGGAGADTQYF. The CDR3 region has the DNA TGTGCCAGCAGCCCACACACAGGGGGCGCAGGGGCAGATACGCAGTATTTT.

The gene calls are TRBV19 and TRBJ1-2; TRBD1 might be the D (6 bases). From germline, CDR1 is LNHDA and CDR2 SQIVND (reference sequence). CDR3 length: 15 amino acids. Trimming stripped 10 bases from V and 8 bases from J, with 26 bases between. CDR3 protein: CATSSPYRGLWGYTF. CDR3 nucleotide sequence: TGTGCCACTTCAAGCCCTTATCGGGGGCTCTGGGGCTACACCTTC. Using reference TRBV19 and TRBJ1-2 for the parts outside the CDR3, the full variable domain is DGGITQSPKYLFRKEGQNVTLSCEQNLNHDAMYWYRQDPGQGLRLIYYSQIVNDFQKGDIAEGYSVSREKKESFPLTVTSAQKNPTAFYLCATSSPYRGLWGYTFGSGTRLTVV.

This clone was observed a few times. The chain links TRBV9 to TRBJ2-7, with D unclear. Germline V CDR1 and CDR2: SGDLS, YYNGEE. V was shortened by 0 bases and J by 0 bases, with 10 bases between the two germline ends. This CDR3 contains 15 residues. Here the CDR3 reads CASSVGFSASYEQYF. CDR3 DNA sequence: TGTGCCAGCAGCGTAGGTTTTAGTGCCTCCTACGAGCAGTACTTC.

The V gene is TRBV6-1, the J gene TRBJ2-3; no clear D. CDR1 is MNHNS and CDR2 is SASEGT in the germline V gene. The CDR3 totals 14 residues. V lost 2 bases and J 4 bases, leaving 10 bases between the germline ends. The CDR3 region has the DNA TGTGCCAGCAGTGAACAACCCGGGCCAGATACGCAGTATTTT. Protein sequence: CASSEQPGPDTQYF.